A single sample gave rise to the 21 T cell receptor beta chains below, sequenced in a study of cytomegalovirus exposure and HLA in healthy donors. The PCR contained 60 Vbeta and 13 Jbeta primers. Using immunoSEQ multiplex PCR, the repertoire was profiled, and TCRdb retains in-frame clones only, with some absent. The sample yields 100,000 or so clones, about 80% seen once. The sequencing sample was made of PBMCs. These receptors were taken from a man aged 25-40 years in good health and CMV-seropositive.

The chain uses TRBV6-5 and TRBJ2-5; the match to TRBD1 covers 7 bases. From germline, CDR1 is MNHEY and CDR2 SVGAGI. CDR3 length equals 12 residues. V dropped 10 bases and J dropped 1; count of bases not matched to a gene: 3. The CDR3 reads CATRDSQETQYF. The CDR3 DNA reads as TGTGCCACCCGGGACAGCCAAGAGACCCAGTACTTC.

This CDR3 is CSVEGSSGEKLFF. The CDR3 DNA sequence: TGCAGCGTTGAGGGGTCCTCAGGGGAAAAACTGTTTTTT. The chain employs TRBV29-1 and TRBJ1-4; tentatively, D is TRBD1 (5 bases). Germline assignment: CDR1 SQVTM and CDR2 ANQGSEA. This CDR3 spans 13 amino acids. The V gene lost 3 bases and the J gene lost 8 bases, with 13 bases spanning the gap.

The rearrangement links TRBV6-1 to TRBJ1-6; a possible D gene is TRBD1 (5 bases). There are 14 residues in the CDR3. Germline V lookup: CDR1 MNHNS, CDR2 SASEGT. V lost 2 bases and J lost 7, with 9 bases in between. The CDR3 region has the DNA TGTGCCAGCAGTGAAATTCGGGGGAATTCACCCCTCCACTTT. It translates to CASSEIRGNSPLHF.

The J gene is TRBJ2-7, the V gene TRBV4-1; TRBD1 aligns across 8 bases. CDR1 and CDR2 from the germline V gene are MGHRA and YSYEKL. The J segment lost 2 bases and the V segment lost 4 bases, leaving 7 bases of the junction unmatched. CDR3 length equals 15 residues. CDR3: CASSRGRTGTYEQYV. As DNA, the CDR3 is TGCGCCAGCAGCCGCGGACGGACAGGGACCTACGAGCAGTACGTC.

The chain is built from TRBV11-2 and TRBJ2-1, with D uncertain. The CDR3 extends over 20 amino acids. V lost 0 bases, J lost 3 bases, and 24 bases lay in between. Looked up from germline, CDR1 is SGHAT and CDR2 is FQNNGV. The CDR3 DNA follows: TGTGCCAGCAGCTTAGAAGCCTACGAGACTCCAAAAGGAATCTACAATGAGCAGTTCTTC. Its translation: CASSLEAYETPKGIYNEQFF.

The chain uses TRBV6-5 and TRBJ1-3; maybe TRBD1 (5 bases). V was trimmed by 0 bases and J by 2 bases, leaving 8 bases between them. Germline CDR1 MNHEY, CDR2 SVGAGI. This CDR3 has 15 residues. The CDR3: CASSYSGGTGNTIYF. CDR3 in DNA: TGTGCCAGCAGTTACTCGGGGGGGACTGGAAACACCATATATTTT.

The V gene is TRBV10-3, the J gene TRBJ1-1; D is possibly TRBD1 (5 bases). Germline values: CDR1 ENHRY, CDR2 SYGVKD. The CDR3 consists of 12 residues. The ends were cut back, 11 bases at V and 8 bases at J, with 18 bases in the middle. The CDR3 here is CAAGGAQREAFF. The CDR3 DNA reads as TGTGCCGCCGGTGGGGCCCAGAGAGAAGCTTTCTTT.

The genes are TRBV9 and TRBJ2-7; tentative D call: TRBD2 (5 bases). The germline gives CDR1 SGDLS, CDR2 YYNGEE. The CDR3 covers 15 residues. The V end lost 0 bases, the J end lost 2 bases, and 12 bases lay between the germline ends. The CDR3 spells CASSVEPSNPYEQYF. CDR3 nucleotides: TGTGCCAGCAGCGTAGAACCTAGCAACCCCTACGAGCAGTACTTC.

This rearrangement joins TRBV4-3 to TRBJ2-2; 10 nucleotides agree with TRBD2. CDR3 length: 17 residues. Germline CDR1 and CDR2: LGHNA and YSLEER. Unmatched junction bases numbered 5, after V lost 0 bases and J lost 4 bases. The CDR3 region has the DNA TGCGCCAGCAGCCAAGATAACTTAGCGGGAGGCACCGGGGAGCTGTTTTTT. This gives the protein CASSQDNLAGGTGELFF.

This rearrangement joins TRBV6-5 to TRBJ1-1; D uncertain. The V end lost 2 bases, the J end lost 0 bases, and 7 bases lay between the germline ends. The CDR3 spans 14 residues. CDR1 and CDR2 from the germline V gene are MNHEY and SVGAGI. CDR3 amino acids: CASSYGQVNTEAFF. The CDR3 nucleotides are TGTGCCAGCAGTTACGGGCAGGTGAACACTGAAGCTTTCTTT.

As DNA, the CDR3 is TGTGCCAGCAGCTCGCGGGACAGGGAAGGTGGGAAACTGTTTTTT. It translates to CASSSRDREGGKLFF. This chain uses TRBV7-9 with TRBJ1-4, with 9 bases that match TRBD1. Germline loops: CDR1 SEHNR, CDR2 FQNEAQ (reference sequence). CDR3 length: 15 residues. V was pared by 4 bases and J by 11 bases, with 11 bases of the junction left unmatched.

The J gene is TRBJ1-1, the V gene TRBV6-5; unclear D gene. Trimming left V 4 bases short and J 0 bases short, with 15 bases between. Germline loops: CDR1 MNHEY, CDR2 SVGAGI. CDR3 length equals 16 residues. CDR3 sequence (DNA): TGTGCCAGCAGTTCCCCCCTGCTAGGCATGAACACTGAAGCTTTCTTT. It is translated as CASSSPLLGMNTEAFF.

The chain is built from TRBV4-2 and TRBJ2-1; TRBD1 aligns across 7 bases. CDR1 is LGHNA, CDR2 YNFKEQ, per germline. This CDR3 contains 15 residues. V lost 5 bases and J lost 4; bases outside the gene matches: 8. Written as DNA, the CDR3 is TGTGCCAGCAGCGTGCGTACGGGACAGTACAATGAGCAGTTCTTC. This sequence encodes CASSVRTGQYNEQFF.

The chain uses TRBV5-1 and TRBJ1-2; D might be TRBD1 (6 bases). Germline V gives CDR1 SGHRS, CDR2 YFSETQ. This CDR3 has 15 residues. V lost 3 bases and J 2 bases, leaving 14 bases between the germline ends. The CDR3 loop is CASSYSGTPNYGYTF. Here the CDR3 DNA reads TGCGCCAGCAGCTATTCGGGGACACCGAACTATGGCTACACCTTC. Full variable domain (rest looked up from reference TRBV5-1 and TRBJ1-2): KAGVTQTPRYLIKTRGQQVTLSCSPISGHRSVSWYQQTPGQGLQFLFEYFSETQRNKGNFPGRFSGRQFSNSRSEMNVSTLELGDSALYLCASSYSGTPNYGYTFGSGTRLTVV.

This clone has a handful of counts. The chain couples TRBV6-6 to TRBJ1-4, with D uncertain. Germline CDR1 reads MNHNY; CDR2 reads SVGAGI (reference sequence). This CDR3 contains 13 residues. The V end was cut by 7 bases, the J end by 8 bases, with 14 bases between. CDR3 coding DNA: TGTGCCAGCATAGCCTATCGAGGGGAAAAACTGTTTTTT. Translating it yields CASIAYRGEKLFF.

J is TRBJ1-2 and V is TRBV6-5, with unresolved D. V was clipped by 6 bases and J by 4 bases, with 12 bases between them. The CDR3 contains 13 residues. Germline lookup yields CDR1 MNHEY and CDR2 SVGAGI. CDR3 bases: TGTGCCAGCAGAGGAGGAGGCGGCTATGGCTACACCTTC. It yields the protein CASRGGGGYGYTF.

This clone was detected a few times. The genes are TRBV7-8 and TRBJ2-7; D unclear. This CDR3 is built from 13 residues. The germline V gene encodes CDR1 SGHVS and CDR2 FQNEAQ. Between the trimmed V and J ends, which lost 1 base and 4 bases, there was a span of 8 bases. In nucleotides, the CDR3 is TGTGCCAGCAGCTTAGTGCCAGGTTACGAGCAGTACTTC. It translates to CASSLVPGYEQYF.

The chain uses TRBV5-5 and TRBJ1-5; no definite D call. Trimming removed 0 bases at V and 5 bases at J, with 18 bases between. This CDR3 is built from 17 residues. Germline assignment: CDR1 SGHKS and CDR2 YYEKEE (reference sequence). The CDR3 is CASSLAGSRGRDQPQHF. CDR3 sequence (DNA): TGTGCCAGCAGCTTGGCCGGGTCGAGAGGGCGCGATCAGCCCCAGCATTTT.

This clone was seen more than once but under ten times. The chain couples TRBV25-1 to TRBJ2-5; perhaps TRBD1 as D (6 bases). CDR3 length equals 14 residues. CDR1 and CDR2 (germline): MGHDK, SYGVNS. Trimming took off 6 bases at V and 4 bases at J, with 15 bases between the two ends. The CDR3 DNA sequence: TGTGCCAGCAGCGCAGGACAGAGATTAGAGACCCAGTACTTC. Translated, it gives CASSAGQRLETQYF.

As for this clone: This CDR3 is missing its conserved last phenylalanine or tryptophan, likely due to a read error. The DNA is left out, because the CDR3 cannot be placed on it with certainty; the CDR3 is given as TCRdb lists it. The chain has TRBV6-7 and TRBJ1-3; no DNA check was done on the table's D call, TRBD1. TRBV6-7 is filed as an ORF, its function uncertain. A total of 11 residues make up the CDR3, ends included. CDR3 sequence: CASSYLPGQGV.

This chain joins TRBV7-2 and TRBJ2-7, with 8 bases identical to TRBD2. J lost 7 bases, V lost 3 bases, and 8 bases had no gene match. The CDR3 is 14 amino acids. Germline lookup yields CDR1 SGHTA and CDR2 FQGNSA. The CDR3 nucleotides are TGTGCCAGCAGCTTTCGGGGGGGGGTAGGTGAGCAGTACGTC. Residues: CASSFRGGVGEQYV.